What follows is one T cell receptor (beta chain) and its context. CDR1 MGHRA and CDR2 YSYEKL come from the germline V gene. Germline trimming cut 0 bases from V and 4 bases from J; bases unmatched to any gene: 2. This CDR3 spans 14 amino acids. These data originate in a study of blood T cell repertoires in COVID-19. Study as a whole: Collection of acute and convalescent COVID-19 samples took place in the United States, Italy and Spain. Sample material is recorded as cDNA or gDNA derived from T cells, B-cell-depleted T cells, or PBMCs.

Original processing methods: Nucleated cell number was recorded as an estimate derived from reference gene primer amplification. Libraries were prepared by immunoSEQ multiplex PCR; TCRdb keeps only in-frame clonotypes and omits some of them. V, J and clone size reflect that table, while D and trimming were determined from the DNA. Counted here are some 200,000 clones, roughly four fifths occurring once; the ten biggest clones make up less than 15%. The rearrangement joins TRBV4-1 to TRBJ1-2, with TRBD1 matching 7 bases. The sequencing input was peripheral blood. This sequence originates from a woman in her 40s with acute or convalescent COVID-19. The CDR3 region has the DNA TGCGCCAGCAGCCAAGAAAGGACAGGCTATGGCTACACCTTC. Its translation: CASSQERTGYGYTF.